This T cell receptor beta chain stems from a study of identical twins listed by TCRdb under 2016. Turning to the overall study: The study deep-sequenced TCR alpha and beta repertoires from monozygotic twins, unrelated adults of various ages and cord blood to test whether fetal clonotypes persist. Replicate twin experiments were performed at different times using different library preparation protocols to rule out contamination.

The study at large found these results: Fewer insertions were carried by abundant cord blood beta clonotypes; a weaker similar trend was observed in young adult naive repertoires, while no such trend was observed in memory repertoires. Because the same donors could not be followed over many years, the conclusions relied on cross-sectional statistical analysis. Zero-insertion analyses could be partly confounded by invariant T cells such as MAIT and iNKT, although diverse VJ usage argued against such confounding for most clonotypes. A weaker excess of twin sharing was found in beta out-of-frame sequences because the signal-to-noise ratio was lowered by fewer shared sequences. In monozygotic twins, recombination models systematically underestimated out-of-frame TCR alpha sharing, but the models matched the sharing seen between unrelated individuals. Compared with coincidental sharing between unrelated individuals, out-of-frame TCR alpha sequences shared between twins showed an excess of sequences with low generation probability.

From the germline V gene, CDR1 is MDHEN and CDR2 is SYDVKM. Between the V and J ends, shortened by 10 bases and 3 bases respectively, the junction contains 19 bases. From cysteine to phenylalanine, the CDR3 is 14 amino acids long. This entry keeps only the CDR3 DNA: 42 bases, framed from base 1. The library relied on 5' RACE. The sequencer was an Illumina HiSeq 2000. A universal primer binding site was added through template switching, and the final cDNA carried a unique molecular identifier so that TCR cDNA molecules could be counted accurately. First-strand cDNA for TCR alpha and beta chains was synthesized from specific primers in the conserved constant-segment region. To control for contamination, each cDNA library was double barcoded with a SMART-Mk sample barcode plus Illumina barcodes. TruSeq adapter sequences, together with Illumina sample barcodes, were added in two successive PCR steps. The Illumina HiSeq platform was used with custom primers to sequence TCR alpha and beta cDNA libraries. The authors' analysis ran thus. MiGEC processed the raw reads to extract unique molecular identifiers, while MiXCR was used to determine the CDR3 positions. Recombination models were inferred per individual with the repgenHMM and IGoR tools using an EM algorithm. Shared clonotypes were analyzed with the tcR package in R, and sharing was normalized by the product of cloneset sizes. To study raw recombination without the effects of thymic and clonal selection, out-of-frame nonproductive sequences were analyzed. The raw public reads went through TCRdb reprocessing: fastp at Q25, MiXCR clone calling, in-frame beta chains kept. Every distinct CDR3 protein forms one entry, paired with its most common genes and DNA. For this entry, the V and J calls and clone size follow TCRdb and not the study's own pipeline. This sample holds some 660,000 distinct CDR3 sequences; over 8.5% were observed only once. The ten top clones hold approximately 0.96% of the sample.

On this clonotype itself: Its antigen is still unknown. No much larger clonotype is one base removed from it; base qualities were not supplied.

Only healthy Caucasian donors were included. The twin cohort consisted of three pairs of female monozygotic twins, all aged 18 to 29 years. The RNA used for TCR libraries was isolated from peripheral blood mononuclear cells. This sample was also put to use in a study of yellow fever vaccine responses in identical twins. As noted in the second study: The authors reported that the T cell response to vaccination in identical twins appeared partly convergent and partly personalized. The study precisely tracked vaccine-responding T cell clones in identical twins.

The sequencing input was PBMCs. The clonotype was recovered from a woman in her late teens or twenties in good health. The sequence joins TRBV28 to TRBJ2-7; 6 matching bases give a weak D call of TRBD1. The CDR3 reads as follows: CATQTTGHHYEQYF. The nucleotides read TGTGCCACCCAGACAACGGGACATCACTACGAGCAGTACTTC.